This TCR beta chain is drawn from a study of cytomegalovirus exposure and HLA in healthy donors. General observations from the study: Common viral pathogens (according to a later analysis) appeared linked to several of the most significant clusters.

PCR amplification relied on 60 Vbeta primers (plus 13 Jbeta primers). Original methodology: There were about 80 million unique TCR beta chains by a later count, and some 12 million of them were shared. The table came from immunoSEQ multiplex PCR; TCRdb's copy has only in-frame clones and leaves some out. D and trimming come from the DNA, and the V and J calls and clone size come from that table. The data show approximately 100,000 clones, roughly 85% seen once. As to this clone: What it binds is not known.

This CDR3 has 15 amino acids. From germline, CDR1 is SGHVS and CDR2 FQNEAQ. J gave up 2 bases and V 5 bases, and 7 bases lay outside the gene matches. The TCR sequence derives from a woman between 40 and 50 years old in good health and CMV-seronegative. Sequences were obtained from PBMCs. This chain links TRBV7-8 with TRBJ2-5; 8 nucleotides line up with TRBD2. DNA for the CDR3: TGTGCCAGCAGCCTAAGCGGGGGATCACAAGAGACCCAGTACTTC. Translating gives CASSLSGGSQETQYF.